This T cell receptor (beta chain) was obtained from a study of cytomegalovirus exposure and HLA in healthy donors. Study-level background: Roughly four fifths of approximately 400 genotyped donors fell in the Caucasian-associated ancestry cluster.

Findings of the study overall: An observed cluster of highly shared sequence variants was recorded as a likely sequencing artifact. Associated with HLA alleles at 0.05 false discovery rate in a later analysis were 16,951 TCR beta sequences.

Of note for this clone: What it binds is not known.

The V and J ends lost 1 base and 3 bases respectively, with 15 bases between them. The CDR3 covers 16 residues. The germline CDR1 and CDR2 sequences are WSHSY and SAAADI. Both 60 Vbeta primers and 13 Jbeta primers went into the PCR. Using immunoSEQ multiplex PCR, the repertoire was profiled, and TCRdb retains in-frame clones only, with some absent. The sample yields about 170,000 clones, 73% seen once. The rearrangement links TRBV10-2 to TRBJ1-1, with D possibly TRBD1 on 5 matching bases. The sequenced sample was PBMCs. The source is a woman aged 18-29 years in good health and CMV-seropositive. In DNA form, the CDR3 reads TGCGCCAGCAGTGAGTTATTTGGGGGAGGTCACACTGAAGCTTTCTTT. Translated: CASSELFGGGHTEAFF.